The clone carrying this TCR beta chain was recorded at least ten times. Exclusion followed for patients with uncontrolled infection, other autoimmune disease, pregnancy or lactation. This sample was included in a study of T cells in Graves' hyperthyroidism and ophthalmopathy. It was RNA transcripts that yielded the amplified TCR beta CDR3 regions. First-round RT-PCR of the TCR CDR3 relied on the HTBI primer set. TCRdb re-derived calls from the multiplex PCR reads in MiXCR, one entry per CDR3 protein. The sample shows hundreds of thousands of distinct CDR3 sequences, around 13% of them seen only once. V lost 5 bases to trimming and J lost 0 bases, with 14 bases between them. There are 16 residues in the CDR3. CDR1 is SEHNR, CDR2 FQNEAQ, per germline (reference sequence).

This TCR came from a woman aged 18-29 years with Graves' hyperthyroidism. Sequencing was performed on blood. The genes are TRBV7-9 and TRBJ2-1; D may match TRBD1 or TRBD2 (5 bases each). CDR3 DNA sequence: TGTGCCAGCAGCGTAGAGGGGCTTAGCTCCTACAATGAGCAGTTCTTC. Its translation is CASSVEGLSSYNEQFF.